A selection of T cell receptor beta chains follows, all from one sample in a study of blood T cell repertoires in COVID-19. The protocol was immunoSEQ multiplex PCR, while the TCRdb copy is restricted to in-frame clones and leaves out a portion. The sample lists approximately 75,000 clones, 80% to 90% occurring once. Sequencing was performed on peripheral blood. The receptors stem from a woman in her 50s with acute or convalescent COVID-19. CDR3s include the opening cysteine and the closing phenylalanine or tryptophan. The D gene is left open where the match is weak. Where a row states a size, it is once, few, many or the class of an expanded clone; other rows omit it.

CSASKGEGYGYTF | TGCAGTGCTAGTAAAGGGGAGGGCTATGGCTACACCTTC | TRBJ1-2 | TRBV20-1 | NA | NA
CATRTAGETQYF | TGTGCCACCCGGACAGCAGGGGAGACCCAGTACTTC | TRBJ2-5 | TRBV2 | NA | NA
CASSYLGTGVYEQYF | TGTGCCAGCAGTTACCTCGGGACAGGGGTCTACGAGCAGTACTTC | TRBJ2-7 | TRBV6-5 | TRBD1 | NA
CASSYEALSPVGKLFF | TGTGCCAGCAGTTACGAGGCCCTATCGCCGGTCGGAAAACTGTTTTTT | TRBJ1-4 | TRBV6-5 | NA | NA
CASSLRNVGNTEAFF | TGTGCCAGCAGTTTGCGGAACGTGGGGAACACTGAAGCTTTCTTT | TRBJ1-1 | TRBV27 | NA | NA
CASRSRLNSPLHF | TGTGCCAGCCGATCGCGATTAAATTCACCCCTCCACTTT | TRBJ1-6 | TRBV6-5 | NA | NA
CASPPTRFDGYTF | TGTGCCAGCCCACCCACTAGATTTGATGGCTACACCTTC | TRBJ1-2 | TRBV21-1 | NA | NA
CASSQGAGTGSYEQYF | TGCGCCAGCAGCCAAGGGGCCGGGACAGGATCCTACGAGCAGTACTTC | TRBJ2-7 | TRBV4-3 | TRBD1 | NA
CASSELALARGTGELFF | TGTGCCAGCAGTGAATTGGCGCTAGCAAGGGGGACCGGGGAGCTGTTTTTT | TRBJ2-2 | TRBV25-1 | NA | few
CASSLVGRKETQYF | TGTGCCAGCAGCTTAGTGGGCAGGAAAGAGACCCAGTACTTC | TRBJ2-5 | TRBV11-2 | NA | once
CATSPAAGWDTQYF | TGTGCCACCTCCCCCGCAGCGGGCTGGGATACGCAGTATTTT | TRBJ2-3 | TRBV6-4 | NA | NA
CASSPLPQGAIESGELFF | TGTGCCAGCTCACCCCTCCCTCAGGGGGCTATAGAGTCCGGGGAGCTGTTTTTT | TRBJ2-2 | TRBV18 | TRBD1 | few
CASSAAGGRYNEQFF | TGCGCCAGCAGCGCAGCAGGGGGGAGATACAATGAGCAGTTCTTC | TRBJ2-1 | TRBV5-1 | NA | NA
CASSQGRRPIEQYF | TGTGCCAGCAGCCAAGGGAGGCGTCCCATCGAGCAGTACTTC | TRBJ2-7 | TRBV3-1/TRBV3-2 | NA | NA
CASSIGTSVDEQFF | TGTGCCAGTAGTATAGGGACTAGCGTCGATGAGCAGTTCTTC | TRBJ2-1 | TRBV19 | TRBD2 | NA
CASSRRDTSYEQYF | TGCGCCAGCAGCCGCCGGGACACCTCCTACGAGCAGTACTTC | TRBJ2-7 | TRBV5-1 | NA | NA
CASSDVGGQDF | TGTGCCAGCAGTGATGTGGGGGGGCAAGACTTC | TRBJ2-5 | TRBV2 | NA | NA
CASSYFYRYHQPQHF | TGTGCCAGCAGTTACTTCTACAGATACCATCAGCCCCAGCATTTT | TRBJ1-5 | TRBV6-6 | NA | NA
CAITVGGREGQRNTEAFF | TGTGCCATCACCGTAGGTGGGCGTGAGGGACAGAGGAACACTGAAGCTTTCTTT | TRBJ1-1 | TRBV10-3 | TRBD1 | NA
CASSLFSWRSGNSPLHF | TGTGCCAGCAGTCTTTTCTCGTGGAGATCGGGGAATTCACCCCTCCACTTT | TRBJ1-6 | TRBV28 | NA | NA
CATAPEMWSNQPQHF | TGTGCCACTGCTCCAGAAATGTGGAGCAATCAGCCCCAGCATTTT | TRBJ1-5 | TRBV6-5 | NA | once
CASKGDNSGNTIYF | TGTGCCAGCAAGGGGGACAACTCTGGAAACACCATATATTTT | TRBJ1-3 | TRBV2 | NA | few
CASTALRDRGSGNTIYF | TGTGCCAGTACCGCTCTCCGGGACAGGGGGTCTGGAAACACCATATATTTT | TRBJ1-3 | TRBV19 | TRBD1 | NA
CASIGLAGAEQYF | TGTGCCAGCATCGGACTAGCGGGAGCCGAGCAGTACTTC | TRBJ2-7 | TRBV28 | TRBD2 | NA
CASRSPGGAKNIQYF | TGTGCCAGCAGATCCCCAGGAGGAGCCAAAAACATTCAGTACTTC | TRBJ2-4 | TRBV27 | NA | NA
CASSYLGGTDDSPLHF | TGTGCCAGCAGTTACTTAGGCGGGACAGATGATTCACCCCTCCACTTT | TRBJ1-6 | TRBV6-6 | TRBD1 | few
CASSDFIQGQGALNEKLFF | TGCGCCAGCAGTGATTTTATTCAGGGACAGGGGGCATTAAATGAAAAACTGTTTTTT | TRBJ1-4 | TRBV10-2 | TRBD1 | NA
CASSEHLNTEAFF | TGTGCCAGCAGTGAACACTTGAACACTGAAGCTTTCTTT | TRBJ1-1 | TRBV6-1 | NA | NA